This entry describes one T cell receptor (beta chain). This CDR3 has 14 amino acids. With 5 bases removed from V and 4 bases from J, the gap between germline ends came to 12 bases. Germline loops: CDR1 SNHLY, CDR2 FYNNEI. In the original processing: Amplifying reference gene primers gave estimates of nucleated cell counts. Libraries were prepared by immunoSEQ multiplex PCR; TCRdb keeps only in-frame clonotypes and omits some of them. That table furnishes V, J and clone size, whereas the DNA furnished D and trimming. The data hold 85,000 to 90,000 clones, with around 88% observed a single time. This entry is derived from a study of blood T cell repertoires in COVID-19. Across the study: Samples representing acute and convalescent COVID-19 were sourced from the United States, Italy and Spain. Sample material is recorded as cDNA or gDNA derived from T cells, B-cell-depleted T cells, or PBMCs.

The clonotype originates from a man aged 80 or over with active or convalescent COVID-19. The sample consisted of peripheral blood. The chain couples TRBV2 to TRBJ1-5; TRBD1 might be the D (6 bases). The CDR3 here is CASSKQGPNQPQHF. The CDR3 DNA sequence: TGTGCCAGCAGTAAACAGGGACCTAATCAGCCCCAGCATTTT.